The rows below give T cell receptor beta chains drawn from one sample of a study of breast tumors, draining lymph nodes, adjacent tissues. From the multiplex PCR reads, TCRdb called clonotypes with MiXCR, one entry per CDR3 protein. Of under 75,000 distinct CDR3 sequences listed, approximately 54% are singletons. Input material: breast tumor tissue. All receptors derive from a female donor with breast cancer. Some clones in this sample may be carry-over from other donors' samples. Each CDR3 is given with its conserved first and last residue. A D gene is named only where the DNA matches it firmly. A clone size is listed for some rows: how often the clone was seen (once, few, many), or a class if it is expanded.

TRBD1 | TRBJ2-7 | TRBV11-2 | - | TGTGCCAGCAGCTTAATTTACAGACAGGGGGCGAGGTACGAGCAGTACTTC | CASSLIYRQGARYEQYF
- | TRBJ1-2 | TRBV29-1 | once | - | CSVTGTRNEQFFGQGPNYGYTF
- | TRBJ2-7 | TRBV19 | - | TGTGCCAGTTCCTCCCCCGCCGGACTCGGGGCCTACGAGCAGTACTTC | CASSSPAGLGAYEQYF
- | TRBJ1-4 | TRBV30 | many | TGTGCCTGGAGTGTACTTGGGGGATTTGGTGAAAAACTGTTTTTT | CAWSVLGGFGEKLFF
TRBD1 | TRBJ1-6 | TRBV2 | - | TGTGCCAGCAGGGGGACAGGGCTCTCACCCCTCCACTTT | CASRGTGLSPLHF
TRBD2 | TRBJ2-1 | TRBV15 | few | TGTGCCACCAGCAGAGGGACTAGCCGTTATGAGCAGTTCTTC | CATSRGTSRYEQFF
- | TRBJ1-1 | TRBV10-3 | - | TGTGCCACCGCAGGGGACACTGGAGCTTTCTTT | CATAGDTGAFF
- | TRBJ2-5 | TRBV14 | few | TGTGCCAGCAGCCAAGATTGGGGTGGGGGAACCCAGTACTTC | CASSQDWGGGTQYF
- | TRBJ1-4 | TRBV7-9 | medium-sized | TGTGCCAGCAGCTCTTGGGGCAGGGGAGCAACTAATGAAAAACTGTTTTTT | CASSSWGRGATNEKLFF
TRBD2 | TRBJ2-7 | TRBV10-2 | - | TGTGCCAGCAGCAAAGACCGGGGGGGTTACTACGAGCAGTACTTC | CASSKDRGGYYEQYF
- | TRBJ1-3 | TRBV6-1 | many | TGTGCCAGCAGCACCGGGACGTCTTCTGGAAACACCATATATTTT | CASSTGTSSGNTIYF
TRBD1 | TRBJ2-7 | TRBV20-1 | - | TGCAGTGCTCCTCTCACAGGGGGCTTTCGGTACGAGCAGTACTTC | CSAPLTGGFRYEQYF
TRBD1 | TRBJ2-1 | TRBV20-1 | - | TGCAGTGCCAGCAGCACGGGACAGAGCTCCTACAATGAGCAGTTCTTC | CSASSTGQSSYNEQFF
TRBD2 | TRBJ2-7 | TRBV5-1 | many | TGCGCCAGCAGCGGGACTAGCGCGAGGGAGCAGTACTTC | CASSGTSAREQYF
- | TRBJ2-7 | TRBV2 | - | TGTGCCAGCAGCGGACTTGTTGGCTACGACCAGTACTTC | CASSGLVGYDQYF
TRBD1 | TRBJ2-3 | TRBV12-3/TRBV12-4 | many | TGTGCCAGCAGTGCTCTCACTTGGAAGGACAGGGCAGATACGCAGTATTTT | CASSALTWKDRADTQYF
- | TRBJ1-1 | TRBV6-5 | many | TGTGCCAGCAGTCGCGGGACGGACACTGAAGCTTTCTTT | CASSRGTDTEAFF
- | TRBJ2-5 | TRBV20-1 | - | TGCAGTGCTAGAGACCCGGGACAAGAGACCCAGTACTTC | CSARDPGQETQYF
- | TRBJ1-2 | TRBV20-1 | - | TGCAGTGTCCTACCGACAAGCTCAATCTATGGCTACACCTTC | CSVLPTSSIYGYTF
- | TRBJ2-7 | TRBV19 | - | TGTGCCAGTAGTATCCAGGCCGACTACGGGCAGTACTTC | CASSIQADYGQYF
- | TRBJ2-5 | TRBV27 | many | TGTGCCAGCAGTCCAACGACTACCTCATCGGAGACCCAGTACTTC | CASSPTTTSSETQYF
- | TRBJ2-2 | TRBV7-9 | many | TGTGCCAGCAGACCACAGTCCGGCAGCTCCGGGGAGCTGTTTTTT | CASRPQSGSSGELFF
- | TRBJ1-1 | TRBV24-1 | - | TGTGCCACCAGTGCTAGACCCCCCAGGGTCGGCACTGAAGCTTTCTTT | CATSARPPRVGTEAFF
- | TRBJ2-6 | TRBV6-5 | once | TGTGCCAGCAGTCACATAATCCCTGGGGCCAACATCCTGACTTTC | CASSHIIPGANILTF
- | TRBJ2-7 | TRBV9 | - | TGTGCCAGCAGCGTACGTCTGGGAGGCGAGCAGTACTTC | CASSVRLGGEQYF
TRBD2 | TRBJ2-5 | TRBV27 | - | TGTGCCAGCAGTTCAGCGGGAGAGGGGGAAGAGACCCAGTACTTC | CASSSAGEGEETQYF
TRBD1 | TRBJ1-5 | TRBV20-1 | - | TGCAGTGCTAGAGGGGGGACAGGGGGCGTTCAGCCCCAGCATTTT | CSARGGTGGVQPQHF
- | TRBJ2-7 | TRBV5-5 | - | TGTGCCAGCAGCATGACAGGTCCGTACGAGCAGTACTTC | CASSMTGPYEQYF
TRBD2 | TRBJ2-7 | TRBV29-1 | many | TGCAGTGCCTCGGGGGGGGGTTCCTACGAGCAGTACTTC | CSASGGGSYEQYF
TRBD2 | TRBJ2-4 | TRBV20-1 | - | TGCAGTGCTAGAGAAGCGGGAAGGGATGAAAACATTCAGTACTTC | CSAREAGRDENIQYF
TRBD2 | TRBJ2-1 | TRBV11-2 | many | TGTGCCAGCAGCTTAGGGCGCCTAGCGGGAGAGCGCAATGAGCAGTTCTTC | CASSLGRLAGERNEQFF
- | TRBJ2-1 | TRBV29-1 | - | TGCAGCGTTTCCTTGGCGGGCTCCTACAATGAGCAGTTCTTC | CSVSLAGSYNEQFF
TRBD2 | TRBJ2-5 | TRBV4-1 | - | TGCGCCAGCAGCCAAGATCCTAGCGGGAGGAAGACCCAGTACTTC | CASSQDPSGRKTQYF
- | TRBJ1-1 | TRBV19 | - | TGTGCCAGTAGTCCCAAGGAAGTCCCTGAAGCTTTCTTT | CASSPKEVPEAFF
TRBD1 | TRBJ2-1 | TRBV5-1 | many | TGCGCCAGCAGCCCTCGCGGACAGGGGGTCGGTGAGCAGTTCTTC | CASSPRGQGVGEQFF
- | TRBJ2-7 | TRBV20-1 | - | TGCAGTGCCACCAAGACGGCCCACTACGCGCAGTACTTC | CSATKTAHYAQYF
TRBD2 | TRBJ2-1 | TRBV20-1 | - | TGCAGTGCCCGGAAGAGCGGGGTCGGCAATGAGCAGTTCTTC | CSARKSGVGNEQFF
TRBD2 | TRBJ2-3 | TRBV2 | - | TGTGCCAGCAGTTCCCTGCCCGGACTAGCGGGAGGGGACACAGATACGCAGTATTTT | CASSSLPGLAGGDTDTQYF
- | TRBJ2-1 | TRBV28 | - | TGTGCCAGCAGTCCACAGGTTCCTTGGTTTTTTTTC | CASSPQVPWFFF
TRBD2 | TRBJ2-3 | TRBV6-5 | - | TGTGCCAGCAGTTACCGGCTAGCGGGATGGGGGCCCCCAGATACGCAGTATTTT | CASSYRLAGWGPPDTQYF
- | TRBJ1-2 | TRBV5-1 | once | TGCGCCAGCAGCTTGGTACCGGGGCCGGACCACTATGGCTACACCTTC | CASSLVPGPDHYGYTF
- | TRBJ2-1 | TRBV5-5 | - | TGTGCCAGCAGCCCGCAGAATAGAGGGGACGAGCAGTTCTTC | CASSPQNRGDEQFF
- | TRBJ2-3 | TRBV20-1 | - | TGCAGTGCTACGGGGAGGCCGATCACAGCTACGCAGTATTTT | CSATGRPITATQYF
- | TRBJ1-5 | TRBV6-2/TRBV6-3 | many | TGTGCCAGCAGTCTACCGGGCAATAGCAATCAGCCCCAGCATTTT | CASSLPGNSNQPQHF
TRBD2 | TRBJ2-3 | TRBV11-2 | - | TGTGCCAGCAGCTTGGGACTAGCGGGAGCTGGAACAGATACGCAGTATTTT | CASSLGLAGAGTDTQYF
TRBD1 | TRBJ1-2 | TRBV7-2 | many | TGTGCCAGCAGCTTTGGGGACAGGGGGTTCTATGGCTACCCCTTC | CASSFGDRGFYGYPF
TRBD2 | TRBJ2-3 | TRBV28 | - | TGTGCCAGCAGTTTCCCCCTGGGACTAGCGGAGACCACAGATACGCAGTATTTT | CASSFPLGLAETTDTQYF
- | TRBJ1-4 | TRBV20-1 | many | TGCAGTGCTCCCAATAATGAAAAACTGTTTTTT | CSAPNNEKLFF
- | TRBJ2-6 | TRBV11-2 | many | TGTGCCAGCAGCCCTTACTCTGGGGCCAACGTCCTGACTTTC | CASSPYSGANVLTF
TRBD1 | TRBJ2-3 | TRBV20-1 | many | TGCAGTGCCAGGGACAGGCGGGGTACAGATACGCAGTATTTT | CSARDRRGTDTQYF
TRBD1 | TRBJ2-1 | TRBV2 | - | TGTGCCAGCAGTGCCACAGGACAGGGTCCCTACAATGAGCAGTTCTTC | CASSATGQGPYNEQFF
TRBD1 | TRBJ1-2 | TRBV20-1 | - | TGCAGTGCTCGACAGGGGGGATCTAACTATGGCTACACCTTC | CSARQGGSNYGYTF
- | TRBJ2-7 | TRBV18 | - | TGTGCCAGCTCACCCTTTACAGGAACGAACACCGGGGAGCTGTACTTC | CASSPFTGTNTGELYF
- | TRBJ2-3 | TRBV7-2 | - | TGTGCCAGCAGCTTAGGGCCGTTAACGTCAGATACGCAGTATTTT | CASSLGPLTSDTQYF
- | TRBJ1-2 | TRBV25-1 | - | TGTGCCAGCAGTAACCGGGACACTGCTAACTATGGCTACACCTTC | CASSNRDTANYGYTF
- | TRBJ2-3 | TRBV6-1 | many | TGTGCCAGCAGTGAAGAGGTAGCTTCGGCAGATACGCAGTATTTT | CASSEEVASADTQYF
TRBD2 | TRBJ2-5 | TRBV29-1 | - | TGCAGCGTTGTTTACTACTTAGGGGAGGGTTTTCAAGAGACCCAGTACTTC | CSVVYYLGEGFQETQYF